This entry is about one TCR beta chain. Its antigen is unknown. The data were taken from a study of cytomegalovirus exposure and HLA in healthy donors. Study conclusions and caveats: An analysis done earlier found most TCR beta V segments productive about 87% or about 30% of the time. Researchers catalogued under 200 TCR beta chains as cytomegalovirus-associated.

Use of 60 Vbeta and 13 Jbeta primers characterized the PCR. TCRdb keeps only in-frame clones here, not all; method: immunoSEQ multiplex PCR. The sample consists of 85,000 to 100,000 clones, roughly three quarters of them appearing once. This receptor was identified in a male donor in good health and CMV-seropositive. Sequences were obtained from PBMCs.

CDR3 in DNA: TGTGCCAGCAGCGGATGGGACAGGGGTAATTCACCCCTCCACTTT. Protein sequence: CASSGWDRGNSPLHF. This chain joins TRBV6-1 and TRBJ1-6; 10 nucleotides match TRBD1. The CDR3 is made up of 15 amino acids. Unmatched junction bases numbered 5, after V lost 6 bases and J lost 6 bases. CDR1 and CDR2 (germline): MNHNS, SASEGT.